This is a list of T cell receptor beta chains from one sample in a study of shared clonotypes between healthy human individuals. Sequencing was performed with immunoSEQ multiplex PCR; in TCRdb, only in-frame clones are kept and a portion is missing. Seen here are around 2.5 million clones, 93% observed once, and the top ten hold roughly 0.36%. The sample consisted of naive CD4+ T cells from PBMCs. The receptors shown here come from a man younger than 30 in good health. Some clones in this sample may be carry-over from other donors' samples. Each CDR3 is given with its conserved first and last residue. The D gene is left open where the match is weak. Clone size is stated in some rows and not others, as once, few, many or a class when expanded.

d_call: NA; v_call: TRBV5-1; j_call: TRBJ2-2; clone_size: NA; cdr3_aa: CASSLLPDTGELFF; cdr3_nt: TGCGCCAGCAGCTTGCTTCCGGACACCGGGGAGCTGTTTTTT
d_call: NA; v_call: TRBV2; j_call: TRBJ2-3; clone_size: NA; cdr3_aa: CASSEGRSDTQYF; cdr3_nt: TGTGCCAGCAGTGAGGGACGTAGCGATACGCAGTATTTT
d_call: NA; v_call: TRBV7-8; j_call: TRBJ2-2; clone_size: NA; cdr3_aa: CASSTRAAGTGELFF; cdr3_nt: TGTGCCAGCAGCACACGGGCCGCCGGCACCGGGGAGCTGTTTTTT
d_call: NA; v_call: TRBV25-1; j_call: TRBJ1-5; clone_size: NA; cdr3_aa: CASSELEKDTNQPQHF; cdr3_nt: TGTGCCAGCAGTGAATTGGAGAAGGACACAAATCAGCCCCAGCATTTT
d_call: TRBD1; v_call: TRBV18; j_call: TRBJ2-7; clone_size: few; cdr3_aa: CASSPDREYEQYF; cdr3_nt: TGTGCCAGCTCACCCGACAGGGAATACGAGCAGTACTTC
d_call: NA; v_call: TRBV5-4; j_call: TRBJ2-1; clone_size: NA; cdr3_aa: CASSLGGNEQFF; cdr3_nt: TGTGCCAGCAGCTTGGGGGGGAATGAGCAGTTCTTC
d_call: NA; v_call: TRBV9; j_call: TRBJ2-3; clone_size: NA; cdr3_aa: CASSVYTTDTQYF; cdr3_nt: TGTGCCAGCAGCGTATACACCACAGATACGCAGTATTTT
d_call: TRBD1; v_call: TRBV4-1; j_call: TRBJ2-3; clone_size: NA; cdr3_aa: CASSHPDRDTDTQYF; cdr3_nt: TGCGCCAGCAGCCACCCCGACAGGGACACAGATACGCAGTATTTT
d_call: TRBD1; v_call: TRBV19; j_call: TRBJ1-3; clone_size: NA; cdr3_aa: CASSNPGGQAGNTIYF; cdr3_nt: TGTGCCAGTAGCAACCCAGGGGGGCAGGCTGGAAACACCATATATTTT
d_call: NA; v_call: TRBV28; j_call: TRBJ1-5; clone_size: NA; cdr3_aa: CASSLGGRQPQHF; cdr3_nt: TGTGCCAGCAGTTTAGGGGGGAGGCAGCCCCAGCATTTT
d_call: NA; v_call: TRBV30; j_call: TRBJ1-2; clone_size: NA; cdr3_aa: CAWSVQFYGYTF; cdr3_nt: TGTGCCTGGAGTGTCCAGTTTTATGGCTACACCTTC
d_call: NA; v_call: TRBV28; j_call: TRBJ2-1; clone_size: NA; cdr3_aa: CATTPHHNEQFF; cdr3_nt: TGTGCCACCACACCACACCACAATGAGCAGTTCTTC
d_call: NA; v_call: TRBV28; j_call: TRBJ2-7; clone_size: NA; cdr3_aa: CASTRQHPYEQYF; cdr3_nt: TGTGCCAGCACTCGACAGCACCCCTACGAGCAGTACTTC
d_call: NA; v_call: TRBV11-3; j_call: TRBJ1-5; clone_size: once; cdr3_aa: CASSLRDILSNQPQHF; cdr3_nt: TGTGCCAGCAGCTTACGGGACATACTTAGCAATCAGCCCCAGCATTTT
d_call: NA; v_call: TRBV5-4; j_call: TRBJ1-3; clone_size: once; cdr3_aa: CASSNGAFLPSGNTIYF; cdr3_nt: TGTGCCAGCAGCAACGGGGCATTCCTACCCTCTGGAAACACCATATATTTT
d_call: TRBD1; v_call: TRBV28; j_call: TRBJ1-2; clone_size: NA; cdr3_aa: CASSSPQGAPLGYTF; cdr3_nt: TGTGCCAGCAGTTCGCCACAGGGGGCCCCTCTTGGCTACACCTTC
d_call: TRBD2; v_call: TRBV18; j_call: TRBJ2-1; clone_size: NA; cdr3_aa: CASSRTSGRVRDEQFF; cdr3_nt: TGTGCCAGCTCCAGGACTAGCGGGAGAGTTAGGGATGAGCAGTTCTTC
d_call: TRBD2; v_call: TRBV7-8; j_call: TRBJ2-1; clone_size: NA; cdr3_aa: CASSLARGTPRGAEQFF; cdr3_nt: TGTGCCAGCAGCTTAGCGCGGGGGACCCCTCGCGGCGCTGAGCAGTTCTTC
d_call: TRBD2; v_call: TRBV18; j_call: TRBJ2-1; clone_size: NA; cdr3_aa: CASSTGTSGLRNEQFF; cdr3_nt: TGTGCCAGCTCAACCGGGACTAGCGGTTTGAGGAATGAGCAGTTCTTC
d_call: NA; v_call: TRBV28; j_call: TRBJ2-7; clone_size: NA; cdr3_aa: CASSLGGGPQYF; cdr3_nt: TGTGCCAGCAGTTTGGGGGGGGGCCCACAGTACTTC
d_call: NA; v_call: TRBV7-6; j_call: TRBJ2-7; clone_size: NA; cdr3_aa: CASSLVDSYEQYF; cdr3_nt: TGTGCCAGCAGCTTAGTAGATTCCTACGAGCAGTACTTC
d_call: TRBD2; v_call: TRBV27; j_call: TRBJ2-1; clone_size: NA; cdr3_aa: CASSLRTSGSTYNEQFF; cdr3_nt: TGTGCCAGCAGTCTGAGGACTAGCGGGAGCACCTACAATGAGCAGTTCTTC
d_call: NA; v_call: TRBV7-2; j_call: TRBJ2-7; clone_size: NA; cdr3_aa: CASSLVGPLYEQYF; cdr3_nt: TGTGCCAGCAGCTTAGTCGGCCCCCTCTACGAGCAGTACTTC
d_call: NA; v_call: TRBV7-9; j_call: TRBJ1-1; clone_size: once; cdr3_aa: CASSLRANTEAFF; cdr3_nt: TGTGCCAGCAGCTTAAGGGCGAACACTGAAGCTTTCTTT
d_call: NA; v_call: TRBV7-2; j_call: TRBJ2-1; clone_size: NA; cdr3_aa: CASSLVRTLYNEQFF; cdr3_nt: TGTGCCAGCAGCTTAGTACGGACCCTCTACAATGAGCAGTTCTTC
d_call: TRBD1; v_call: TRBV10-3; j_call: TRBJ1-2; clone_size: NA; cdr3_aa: CAISVVGQDYGYTF; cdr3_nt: TGTGCCATCAGTGTGGTGGGACAGGACTATGGCTACACCTTC
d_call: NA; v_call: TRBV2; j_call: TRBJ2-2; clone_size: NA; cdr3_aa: CASSLFGQGVTGELFF; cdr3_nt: TGTGCCAGCAGTCTCTTTGGCCAGGGTGTCACCGGGGAGCTGTTTTTT
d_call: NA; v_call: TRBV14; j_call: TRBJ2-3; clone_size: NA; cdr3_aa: CATIGGIADTQYF; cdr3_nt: TGTGCCACCATAGGAGGGATCGCAGATACGCAGTATTTT
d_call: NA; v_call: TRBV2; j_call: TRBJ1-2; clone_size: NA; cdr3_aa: CASSTRQQPNYGYTF; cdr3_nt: TGTGCCAGCAGTACTAGACAGCAGCCTAACTATGGCTACACCTTC
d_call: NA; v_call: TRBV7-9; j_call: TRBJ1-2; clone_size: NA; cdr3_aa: CASTGRGGYTF; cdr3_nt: TGTGCCAGCACAGGGAGAGGTGGCTACACCTTC
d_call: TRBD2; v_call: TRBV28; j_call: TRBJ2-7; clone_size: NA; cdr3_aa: CASSVGLAGVSYEQYF; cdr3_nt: TGTGCCAGCAGTGTTGGACTAGCGGGAGTCTCCTACGAGCAGTACTTC
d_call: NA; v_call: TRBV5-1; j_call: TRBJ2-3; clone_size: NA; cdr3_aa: CASSPLGGTDTQYF; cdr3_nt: TGCGCCAGCAGCCCACTAGGAGGCACAGATACGCAGTATTTT
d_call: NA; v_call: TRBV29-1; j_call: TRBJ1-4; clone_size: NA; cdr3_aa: CSVGEIRINEKLFF; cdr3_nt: TGCAGCGTGGGCGAAATAAGGATTAATGAAAAACTGTTTTTT
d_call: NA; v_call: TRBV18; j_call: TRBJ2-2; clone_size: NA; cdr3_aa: CASSPTIEISNTGELFF; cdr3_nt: TGTGCCAGCTCACCAACGATCGAAATATCGAACACCGGGGAGCTGTTTTTT
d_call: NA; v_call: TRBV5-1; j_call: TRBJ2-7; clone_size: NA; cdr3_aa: CASSLVGTNEQYF; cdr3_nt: TGCGCCAGCAGCTTGGTAGGGACCAACGAGCAGTACTTC
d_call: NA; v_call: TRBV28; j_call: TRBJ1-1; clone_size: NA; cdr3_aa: CASSLPGNYMDTEAFF; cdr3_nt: TGTGCCAGCAGTTTGCCCGGTAACTATATGGACACTGAAGCTTTCTTT
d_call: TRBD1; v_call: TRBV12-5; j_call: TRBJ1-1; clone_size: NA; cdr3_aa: CASGLTQGQGDTEAFF; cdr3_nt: TGTGCTAGTGGTTTGACCCAGGGACAGGGGGACACTGAAGCTTTCTTT
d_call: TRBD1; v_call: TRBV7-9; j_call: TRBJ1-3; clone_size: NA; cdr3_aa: CGGTGESSGNTIYF; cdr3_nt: TGTGGCGGGACAGGCGAAAGCTCTGGAAACACCATATATTTT
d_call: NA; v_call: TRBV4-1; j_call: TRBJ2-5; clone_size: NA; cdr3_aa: CASSQGAGQWETQYF; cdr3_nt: TGCGCCAGCAGCCAAGGGGCGGGACAGTGGGAGACCCAGTACTTC
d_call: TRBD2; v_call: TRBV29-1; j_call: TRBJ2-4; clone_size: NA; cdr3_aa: CSVEDMSGRAKNIQYF; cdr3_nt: TGCAGCGTTGAAGATATGAGCGGGAGAGCCAAAAACATTCAGTACTTC
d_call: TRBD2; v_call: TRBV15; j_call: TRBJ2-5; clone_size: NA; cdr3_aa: CATSRDNAASGQETQYF; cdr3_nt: TGTGCCACCAGCAGAGATAACGCGGCTAGCGGCCAAGAGACCCAGTACTTC
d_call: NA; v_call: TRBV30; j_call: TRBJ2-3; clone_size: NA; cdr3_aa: CAWMLVTDTQYF; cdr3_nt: TGTGCCTGGATGCTCGTCACAGATACGCAGTATTTT
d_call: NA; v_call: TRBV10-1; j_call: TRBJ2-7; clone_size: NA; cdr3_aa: CASPKRSANESLSYEQYF; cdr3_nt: TGCGCCAGCCCCAAGAGGAGCGCCAATGAGAGCCTATCCTACGAGCAGTACTTC
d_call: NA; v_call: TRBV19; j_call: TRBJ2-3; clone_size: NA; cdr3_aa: CASSISTDTQYF; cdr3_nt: TGTGCCAGTAGTATTAGCACAGATACGCAGTATTTT
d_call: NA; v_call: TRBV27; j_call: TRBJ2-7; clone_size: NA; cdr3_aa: CASSRKDTDYEQYF; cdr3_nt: TGTGCCAGCAGTCGCAAGGACACTGATTACGAGCAGTACTTC
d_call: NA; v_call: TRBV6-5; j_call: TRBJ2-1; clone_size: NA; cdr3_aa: CASSSPAASSYNEQFF; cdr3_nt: TGTGCCAGCAGTTCCCCAGCGGCGAGCTCCTACAATGAGCAGTTCTTC
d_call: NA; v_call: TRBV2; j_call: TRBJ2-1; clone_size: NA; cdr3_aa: CASSEASQLSYNEQFF; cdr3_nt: TGTGCCAGCAGTGAAGCGTCCCAGTTGTCCTACAATGAGCAGTTCTTC
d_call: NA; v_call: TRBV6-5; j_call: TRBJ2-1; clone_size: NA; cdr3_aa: CAARSGEQFF; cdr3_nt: TGTGCCGCGAGGTCGGGTGAGCAGTTCTTC
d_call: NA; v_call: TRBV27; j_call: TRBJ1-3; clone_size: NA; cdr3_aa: CASSLLGDGNTIYF; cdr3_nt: TGTGCCAGCAGTCTTCTCGGGGATGGAAACACCATATATTTT
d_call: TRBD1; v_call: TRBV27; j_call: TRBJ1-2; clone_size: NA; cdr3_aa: CASSIRTGIGYTF; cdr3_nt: TGTGCCAGCAGTATCCGGACAGGGATTGGCTACACCTTC
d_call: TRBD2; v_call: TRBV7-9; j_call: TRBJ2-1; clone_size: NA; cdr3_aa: CASSFLLAGGPQEQFF; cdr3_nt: TGTGCCAGCAGCTTTCTGTTAGCGGGAGGGCCGCAGGAGCAGTTCTTC
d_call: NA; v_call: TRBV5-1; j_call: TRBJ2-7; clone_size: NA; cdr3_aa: CASSWSGGPSNEQYF; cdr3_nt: TGCGCCAGCAGCTGGTCCGGAGGGCCCTCGAACGAGCAGTACTTC
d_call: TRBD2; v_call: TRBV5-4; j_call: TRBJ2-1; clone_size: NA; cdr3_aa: CASSASVSGSRNEQFF; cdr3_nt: TGTGCCAGCAGCGCCAGCGTTAGCGGGAGTAGGAATGAGCAGTTCTTC
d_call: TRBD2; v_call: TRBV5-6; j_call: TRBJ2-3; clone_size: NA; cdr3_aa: CASGLAGASFWDTQYF; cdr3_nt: TGTGCCAGCGGACTAGCGGGAGCATCTTTTTGGGATACGCAGTATTTT
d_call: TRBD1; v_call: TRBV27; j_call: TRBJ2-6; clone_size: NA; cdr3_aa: CASSPRTGSGTGANVLTF; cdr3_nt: TGTGCCAGCAGTCCCCGGACAGGGTCTGGCACTGGGGCCAACGTCCTGACTTTC
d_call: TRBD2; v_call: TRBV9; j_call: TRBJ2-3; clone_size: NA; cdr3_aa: CASSLQGLGVTDTQYF; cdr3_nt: TGTGCCAGCAGCTTACAGGGACTAGGAGTCACAGATACGCAGTATTTT
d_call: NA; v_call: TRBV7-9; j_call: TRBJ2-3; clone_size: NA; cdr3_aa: CAVQAFLTADTQYF; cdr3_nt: TGTGCCGTCCAAGCTTTTTTGACAGCAGATACGCAGTATTTT